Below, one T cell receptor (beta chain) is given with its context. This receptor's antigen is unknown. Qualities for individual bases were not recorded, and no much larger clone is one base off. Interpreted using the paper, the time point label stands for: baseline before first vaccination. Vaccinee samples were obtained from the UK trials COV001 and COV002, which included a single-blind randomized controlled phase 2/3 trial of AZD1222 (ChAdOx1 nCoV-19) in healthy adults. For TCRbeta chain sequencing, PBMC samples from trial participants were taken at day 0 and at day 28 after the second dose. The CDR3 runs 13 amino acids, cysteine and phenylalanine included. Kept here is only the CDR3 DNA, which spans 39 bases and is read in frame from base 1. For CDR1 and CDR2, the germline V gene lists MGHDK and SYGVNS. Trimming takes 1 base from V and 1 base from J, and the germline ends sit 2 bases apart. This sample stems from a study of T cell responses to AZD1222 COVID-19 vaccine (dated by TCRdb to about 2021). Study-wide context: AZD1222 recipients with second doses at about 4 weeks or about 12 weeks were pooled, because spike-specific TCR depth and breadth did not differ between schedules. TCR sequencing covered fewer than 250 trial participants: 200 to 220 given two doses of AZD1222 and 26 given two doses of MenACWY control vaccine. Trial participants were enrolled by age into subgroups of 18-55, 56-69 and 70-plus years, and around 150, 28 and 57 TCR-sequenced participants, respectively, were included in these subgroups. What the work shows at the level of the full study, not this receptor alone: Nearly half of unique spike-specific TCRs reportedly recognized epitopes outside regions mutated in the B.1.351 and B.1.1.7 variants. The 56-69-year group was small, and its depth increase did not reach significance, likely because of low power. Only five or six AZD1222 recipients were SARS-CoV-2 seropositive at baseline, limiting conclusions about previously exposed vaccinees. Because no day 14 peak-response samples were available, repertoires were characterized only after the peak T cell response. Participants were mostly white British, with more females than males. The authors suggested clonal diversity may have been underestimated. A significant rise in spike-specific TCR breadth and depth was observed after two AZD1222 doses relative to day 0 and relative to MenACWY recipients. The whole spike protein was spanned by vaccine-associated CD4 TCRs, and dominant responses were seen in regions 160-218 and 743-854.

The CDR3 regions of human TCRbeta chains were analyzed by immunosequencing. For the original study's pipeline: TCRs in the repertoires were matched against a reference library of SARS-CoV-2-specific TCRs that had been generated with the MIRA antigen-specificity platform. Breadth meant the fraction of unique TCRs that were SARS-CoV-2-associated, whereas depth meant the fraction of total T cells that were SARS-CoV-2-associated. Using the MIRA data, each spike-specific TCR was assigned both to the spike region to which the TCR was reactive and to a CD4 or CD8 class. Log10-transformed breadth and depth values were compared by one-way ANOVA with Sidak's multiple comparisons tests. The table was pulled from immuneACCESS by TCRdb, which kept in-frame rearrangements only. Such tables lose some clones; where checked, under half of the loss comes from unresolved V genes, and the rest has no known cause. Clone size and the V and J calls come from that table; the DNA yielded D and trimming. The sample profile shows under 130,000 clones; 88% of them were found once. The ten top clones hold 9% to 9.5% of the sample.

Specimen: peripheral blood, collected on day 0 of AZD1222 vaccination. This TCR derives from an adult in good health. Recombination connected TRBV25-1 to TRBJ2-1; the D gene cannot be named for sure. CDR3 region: CASSELSYNEQFF. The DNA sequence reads TGTGCCAGCAGTGAATTATCCTACAATGAGCAGTTCTTC.